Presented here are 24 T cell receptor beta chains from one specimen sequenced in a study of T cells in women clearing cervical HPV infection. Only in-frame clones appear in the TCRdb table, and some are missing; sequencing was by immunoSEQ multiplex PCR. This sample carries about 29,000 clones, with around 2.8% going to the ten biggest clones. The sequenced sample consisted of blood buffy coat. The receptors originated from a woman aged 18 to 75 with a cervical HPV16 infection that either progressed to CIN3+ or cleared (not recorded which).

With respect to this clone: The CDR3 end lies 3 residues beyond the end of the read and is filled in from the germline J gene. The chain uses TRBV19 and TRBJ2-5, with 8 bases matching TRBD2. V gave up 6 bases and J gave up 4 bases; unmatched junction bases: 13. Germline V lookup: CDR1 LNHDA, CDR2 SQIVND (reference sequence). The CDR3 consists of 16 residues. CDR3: CASSHSGGQRGETQYF. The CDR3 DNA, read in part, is TGTGCCAGTAGCCATTCGGGGGGGCAGCGGGGAGAGACC.

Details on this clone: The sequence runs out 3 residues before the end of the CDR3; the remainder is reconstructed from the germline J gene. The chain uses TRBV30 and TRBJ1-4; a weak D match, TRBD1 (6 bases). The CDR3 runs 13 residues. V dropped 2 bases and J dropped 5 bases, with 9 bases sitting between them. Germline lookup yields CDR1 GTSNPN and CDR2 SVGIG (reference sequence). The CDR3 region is CAWSRDRNEKLFF. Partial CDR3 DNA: TGTGCCTGGAGTAGAGACAGGAATGAAAAA. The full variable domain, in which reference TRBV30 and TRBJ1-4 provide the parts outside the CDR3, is SQTIHQWPATLVQPVGSPLSLECTVEGTSNPNLYWYRQAAGRGLQLLFYSVGIGQISSEVPQNLSASRPQDRQFILSSKKLLLSDSGFYLCAWSRDRNEKLFFGSGTQLSVL.

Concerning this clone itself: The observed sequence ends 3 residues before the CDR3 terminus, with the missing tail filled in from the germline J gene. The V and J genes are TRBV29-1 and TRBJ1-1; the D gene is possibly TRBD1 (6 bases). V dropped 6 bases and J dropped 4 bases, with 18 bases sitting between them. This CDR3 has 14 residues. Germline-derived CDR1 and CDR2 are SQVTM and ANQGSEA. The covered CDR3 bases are TGCAGCGTCATCCCTAACAGGGTAGCCACTGAA. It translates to CSVIPNRVATE. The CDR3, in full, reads CSVIPNRVATEAFF.

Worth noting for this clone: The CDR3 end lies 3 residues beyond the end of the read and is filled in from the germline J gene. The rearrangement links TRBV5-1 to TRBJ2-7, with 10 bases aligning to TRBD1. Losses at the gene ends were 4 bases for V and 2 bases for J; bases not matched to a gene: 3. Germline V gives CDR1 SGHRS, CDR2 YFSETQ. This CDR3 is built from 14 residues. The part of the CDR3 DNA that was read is TGCGCCAGCAGCACCGGGACAGGGGCCTACGAG. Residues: CASSTGTGAYE. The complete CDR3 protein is CASSTGTGAYEQYF.

This CDR3 reads CASSSARGGQEETQYF. The part of the CDR3 DNA that was read is TGTGCCAGCAGTTCAGCGCGGGGGGGGCAGGAGGAGACC. V gene TRBV12-3 or TRBV12-4 combines with J gene TRBJ2-5; 9 positions match TRBD2. The DNA ends 3 residues before the CDR3 does, and the rest of the CDR3 is filled in from the germline J gene. This CDR3 has 16 residues. With 4 bases clipped from V and 5 bases from J, the junction kept 11 bases outside the gene matches.

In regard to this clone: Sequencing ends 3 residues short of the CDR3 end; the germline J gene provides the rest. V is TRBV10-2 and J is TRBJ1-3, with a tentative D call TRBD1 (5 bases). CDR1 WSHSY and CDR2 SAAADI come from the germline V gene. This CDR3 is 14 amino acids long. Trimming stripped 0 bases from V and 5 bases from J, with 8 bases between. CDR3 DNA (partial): TGCGCCAGCAGTGAGTCCCCAGGGCGAAACACC. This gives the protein CASSESPGRNT. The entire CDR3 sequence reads CASSESPGRNTIYF.

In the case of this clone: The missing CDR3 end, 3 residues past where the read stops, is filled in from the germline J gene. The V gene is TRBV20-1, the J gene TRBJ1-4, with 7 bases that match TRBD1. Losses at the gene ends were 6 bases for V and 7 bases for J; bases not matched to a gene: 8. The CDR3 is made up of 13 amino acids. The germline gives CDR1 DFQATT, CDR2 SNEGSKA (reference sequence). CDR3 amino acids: CSAPTGTGEKLFF. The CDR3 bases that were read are TGCAGTGCCCCGACAGGGACCGGTGAAAAA.

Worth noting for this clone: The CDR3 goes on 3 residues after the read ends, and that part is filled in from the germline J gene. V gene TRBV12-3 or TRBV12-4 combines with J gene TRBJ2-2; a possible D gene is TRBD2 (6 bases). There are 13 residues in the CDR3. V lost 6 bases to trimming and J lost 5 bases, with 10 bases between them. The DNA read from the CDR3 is TGTGCCAGCAGCGTAGCGGCGACCGGGGAG. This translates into CASSVAATGE. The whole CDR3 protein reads CASSVAATGELFF.

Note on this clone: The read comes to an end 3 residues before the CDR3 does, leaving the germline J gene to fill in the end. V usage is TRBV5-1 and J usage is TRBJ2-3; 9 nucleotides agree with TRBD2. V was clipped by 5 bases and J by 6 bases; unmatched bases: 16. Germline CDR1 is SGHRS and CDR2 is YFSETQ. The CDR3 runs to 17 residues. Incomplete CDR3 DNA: TGCGCCAGCAGGGATGGGGTAGCGGGGGACCCCTGGGATACG. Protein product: CASRDGVAGDPWDT. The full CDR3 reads CASRDGVAGDPWDTQYF.

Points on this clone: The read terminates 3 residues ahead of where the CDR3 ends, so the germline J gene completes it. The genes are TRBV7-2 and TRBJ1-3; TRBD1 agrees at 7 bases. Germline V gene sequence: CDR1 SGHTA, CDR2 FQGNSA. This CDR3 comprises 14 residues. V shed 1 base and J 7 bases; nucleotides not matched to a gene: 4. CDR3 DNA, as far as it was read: TGTGCCAGCAGCTTAGAAGGCAGGGGGAACACC. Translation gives CASSLEGRGNT. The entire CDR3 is CASSLEGRGNTIYF.

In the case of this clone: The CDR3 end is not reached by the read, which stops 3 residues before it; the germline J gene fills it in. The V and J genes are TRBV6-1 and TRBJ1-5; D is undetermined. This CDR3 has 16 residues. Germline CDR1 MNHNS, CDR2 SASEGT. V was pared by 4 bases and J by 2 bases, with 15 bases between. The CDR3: CASSVWPVRGNQPQHF. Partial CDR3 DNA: TGTGCCAGCAGTGTCTGGCCCGTTAGGGGCAATCAGCCC.

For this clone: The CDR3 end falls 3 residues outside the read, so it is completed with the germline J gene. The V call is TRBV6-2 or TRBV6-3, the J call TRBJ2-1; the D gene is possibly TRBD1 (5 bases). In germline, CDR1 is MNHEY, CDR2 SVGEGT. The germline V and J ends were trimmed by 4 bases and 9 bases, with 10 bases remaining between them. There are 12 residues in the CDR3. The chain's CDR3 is CASSWITGEQFF. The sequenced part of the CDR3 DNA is TGTGCCAGCAGTTGGATCACAGGTGAG.

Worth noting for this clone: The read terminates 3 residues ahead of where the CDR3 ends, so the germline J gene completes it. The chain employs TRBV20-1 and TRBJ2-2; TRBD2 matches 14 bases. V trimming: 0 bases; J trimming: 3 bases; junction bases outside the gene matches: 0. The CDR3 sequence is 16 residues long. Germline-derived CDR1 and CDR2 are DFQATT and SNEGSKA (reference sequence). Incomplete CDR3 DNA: TGCAGTGCTAGAGAGGGACTAGCGGGAGACACCGGGGAG. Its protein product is CSAREGLAGDTGE. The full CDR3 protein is CSAREGLAGDTGELFF.

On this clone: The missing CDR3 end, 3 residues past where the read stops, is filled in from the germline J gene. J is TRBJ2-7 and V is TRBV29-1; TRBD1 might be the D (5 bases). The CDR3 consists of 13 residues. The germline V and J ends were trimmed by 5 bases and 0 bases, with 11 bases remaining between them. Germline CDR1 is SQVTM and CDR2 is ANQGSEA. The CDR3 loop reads CSVPSRDSYEQYF. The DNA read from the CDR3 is TGCAGCGTTCCCTCCAGGGACTCCTACGAG.

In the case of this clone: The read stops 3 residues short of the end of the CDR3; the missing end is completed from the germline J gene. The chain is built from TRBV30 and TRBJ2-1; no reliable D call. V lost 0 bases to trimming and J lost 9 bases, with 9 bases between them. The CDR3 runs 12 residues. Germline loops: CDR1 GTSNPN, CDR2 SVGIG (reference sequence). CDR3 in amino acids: CAWSVSEPEQFF. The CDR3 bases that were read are TGTGCCTGGAGTGTAAGCGAGCCTGAG.

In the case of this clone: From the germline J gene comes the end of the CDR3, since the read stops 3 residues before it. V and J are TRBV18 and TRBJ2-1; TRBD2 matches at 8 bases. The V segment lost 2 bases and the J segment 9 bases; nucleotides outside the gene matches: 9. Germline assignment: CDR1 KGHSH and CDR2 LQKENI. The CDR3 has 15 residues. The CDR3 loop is CASSPGSGSGSEQFF. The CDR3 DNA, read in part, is TGTGCCAGCTCACCAGGAAGCGGGAGTGGTAGTGAG.

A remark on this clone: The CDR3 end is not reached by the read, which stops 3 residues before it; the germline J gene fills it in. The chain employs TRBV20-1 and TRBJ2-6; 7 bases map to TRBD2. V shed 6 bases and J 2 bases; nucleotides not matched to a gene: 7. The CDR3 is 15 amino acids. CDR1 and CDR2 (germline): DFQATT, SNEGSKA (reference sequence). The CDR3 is CSAAPAGAGANVLTF. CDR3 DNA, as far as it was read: TGCAGTGCAGCCCCGGCGGGGGCTGGGGCCAACGTC.

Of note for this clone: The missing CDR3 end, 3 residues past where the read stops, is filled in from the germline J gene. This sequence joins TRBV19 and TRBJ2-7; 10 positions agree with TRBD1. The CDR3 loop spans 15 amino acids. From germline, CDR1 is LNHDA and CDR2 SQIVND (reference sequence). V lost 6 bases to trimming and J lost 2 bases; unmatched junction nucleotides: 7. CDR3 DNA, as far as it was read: TGTGCCAGTAGCCTGACAGGGACAGGGGCCTACGAG. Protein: CASSLTGTGAYE. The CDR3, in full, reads CASSLTGTGAYEQYF.

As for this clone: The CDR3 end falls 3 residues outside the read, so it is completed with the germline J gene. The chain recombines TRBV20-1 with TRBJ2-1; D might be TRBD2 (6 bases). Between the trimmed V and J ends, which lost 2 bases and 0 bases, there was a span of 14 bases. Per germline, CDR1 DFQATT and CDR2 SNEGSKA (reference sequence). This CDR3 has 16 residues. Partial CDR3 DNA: TGCAGTGCTAGACCCCTAGCGAGCTCCTCCTACAATGAG. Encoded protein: CSARPLASSSYNE. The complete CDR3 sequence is CSARPLASSSYNEQFF.

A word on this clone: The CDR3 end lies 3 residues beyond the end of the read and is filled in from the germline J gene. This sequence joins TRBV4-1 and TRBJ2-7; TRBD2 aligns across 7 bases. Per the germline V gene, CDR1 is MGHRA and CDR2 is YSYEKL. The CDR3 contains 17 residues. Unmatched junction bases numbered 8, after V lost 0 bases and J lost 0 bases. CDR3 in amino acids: CASSQEMSGANSYEQYF. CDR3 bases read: TGCGCCAGCAGCCAAGAAATGAGCGGGGCGAACTCCTACGAG.

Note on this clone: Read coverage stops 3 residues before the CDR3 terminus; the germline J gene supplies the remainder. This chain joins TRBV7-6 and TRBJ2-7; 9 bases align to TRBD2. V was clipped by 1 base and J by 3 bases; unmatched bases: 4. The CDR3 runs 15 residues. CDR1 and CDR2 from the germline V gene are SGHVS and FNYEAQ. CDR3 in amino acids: CASSLEASGDYEQYF. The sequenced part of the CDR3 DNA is TGTGCCAGCAGCTTAGAGGCTAGCGGGGACTACGAG.

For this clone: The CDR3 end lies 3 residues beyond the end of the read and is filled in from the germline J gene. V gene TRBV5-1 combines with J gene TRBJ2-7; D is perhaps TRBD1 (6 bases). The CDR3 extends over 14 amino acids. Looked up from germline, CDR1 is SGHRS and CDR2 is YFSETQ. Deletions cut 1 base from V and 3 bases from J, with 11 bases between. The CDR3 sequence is CASSLSQGFYEQYF. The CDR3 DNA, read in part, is TGCGCCAGCAGCTTGTCACAGGGATTCTACGAG.

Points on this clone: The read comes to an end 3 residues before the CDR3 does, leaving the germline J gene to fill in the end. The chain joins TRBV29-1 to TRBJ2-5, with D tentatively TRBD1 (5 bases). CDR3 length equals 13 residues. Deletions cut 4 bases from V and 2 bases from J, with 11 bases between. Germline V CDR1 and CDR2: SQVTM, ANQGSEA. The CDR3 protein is CSVGMTDQETQYF. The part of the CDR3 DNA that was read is TGCAGCGTTGGGATGACAGATCAAGAGACC.

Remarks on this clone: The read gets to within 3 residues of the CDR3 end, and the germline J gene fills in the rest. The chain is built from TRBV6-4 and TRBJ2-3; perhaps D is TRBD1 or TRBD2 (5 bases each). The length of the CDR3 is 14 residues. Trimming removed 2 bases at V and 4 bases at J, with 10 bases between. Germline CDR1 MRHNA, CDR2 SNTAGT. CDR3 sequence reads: CASSDQGAADTQYF. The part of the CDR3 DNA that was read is TGTGCCAGCAGTGACCAGGGAGCCGCAGATACG.